These T cell receptor beta chains were read from a single sample in a study of blood T cell repertoires in COVID-19. Measured with immunoSEQ multiplex PCR; TCRdb has only the in-frame clones, and not every one. The repertoire holds 300,000 to 350,000 clones, 90% seen once, with 0.8% to 1.3% in the top ten. The sequenced sample was peripheral blood. The receptors stem from a woman in her 40s with COVID-19, enrolled during active disease. Each CDR3 is given with its conserved first and last residue. Fields, in order: V gene, D gene, J gene, clone size, CDR3 DNA, CDR3 protein. A D gene is named only where the DNA matches it firmly. Not every row has a clone size; where given, it reads once, few, many or a size class.

V: TRBV4-1
D: -
J: TRBJ1-4
size: -
DNA: TGCGCCAGCAGCCACCTATATGATGAAAAACTGTTTTTT
CDR3: CASSHLYDEKLFF

V: TRBV10-3
D: TRBD2
J: TRBJ2-5
size: -
DNA: TGTGCCATCAGTGAGAGCGGGGGGCTCCAAGAGACCCAGTACTTC
CDR3: CAISESGGLQETQYF

V: TRBV5-1
D: TRBD1
J: TRBJ2-1
size: -
DNA: TGCGCCAGCAGCTACGACAGGGACCACAATGAGCAGTTCTTC
CDR3: CASSYDRDHNEQFF

V: TRBV9
D: TRBD1
J: TRBJ2-7
size: -
DNA: TGTGCCAGCAGCGTAGCTGACAGGGGTTACGAGCAGTACTTC
CDR3: CASSVADRGYEQYF

V: TRBV18
D: -
J: TRBJ1-1
size: -
DNA: TGTGCCAGCTCGCCACAACAGAACACTGAAGCTTTCTTT
CDR3: CASSPQQNTEAFF

V: TRBV9
D: TRBD1
J: TRBJ1-1
size: once
DNA: TGTGCCAGCAGCGCGGGGGACAGAGGCACTGAAGCTTTCTTT
CDR3: CASSAGDRGTEAFF

V: TRBV19
D: TRBD1
J: TRBJ1-2
size: -
DNA: TGTGCCAGTAGTGATTCCGGGACAGGACACTATGGCTACACCTTC
CDR3: CASSDSGTGHYGYTF

V: TRBV28
D: -
J: TRBJ1-5
size: -
DNA: TGTGCCAGCAGTTACGCACAGGGCGATGATCAGCCCCAGCATTTT
CDR3: CASSYAQGDDQPQHF

V: TRBV7-3
D: -
J: TRBJ2-2
size: -
DNA: TGTGCCAGCAGCTTCACAGCGAACACCGGGGAGCTGTTTTTT
CDR3: CASSFTANTGELFF

V: TRBV5-1
D: TRBD1
J: TRBJ2-1
size: -
DNA: TGCGCCAGCAGCACAGGGACAGCCTTCAATGAGCAGTTCTTC
CDR3: CASSTGTAFNEQFF

V: TRBV28
D: -
J: TRBJ1-2
size: -
DNA: TGTGCCAGCACTAAAAAAGGAGGTGGCTACACCTTC
CDR3: CASTKKGGGYTF

V: TRBV19
D: TRBD1
J: TRBJ2-1
size: once
DNA: TGTGCCAGTAGCGCAAGGGGGCTCTCCTACAATGAGCAGTTCTTC
CDR3: CASSARGLSYNEQFF

V: TRBV6-5
D: TRBD1
J: TRBJ2-1
size: -
DNA: TGTGCCAGCAGCTCAGGGGGATTCTACAATGAGCAGTTCTTC
CDR3: CASSSGGFYNEQFF

V: TRBV5-5
D: TRBD1
J: TRBJ2-1
size: -
DNA: TGTGCCAGCAGCGGGACAGGGGGCCACGATGAGCAGTTCTTC
CDR3: CASSGTGGHDEQFF

V: TRBV20-1
D: -
J: TRBJ2-7
size: -
DNA: TGCAGTGCTAGTCCCCAGTGGGGCACCTACGAGCAGTACTTC
CDR3: CSASPQWGTYEQYF

V: TRBV6-5
D: TRBD1
J: TRBJ2-7
size: -
DNA: TGTGCCAGCAGCACCAGACAGGGGCCCTACGAGCAGTACTTC
CDR3: CASSTRQGPYEQYF

V: TRBV7-2
D: -
J: TRBJ2-6
size: -
DNA: TGTGCCAGCAGCTCAGGGGTTGCCGGGGCCAACGTCCTGACTTTC
CDR3: CASSSGVAGANVLTF

V: TRBV9
D: TRBD2
J: TRBJ2-7
size: -
DNA: TGTGCCAGCAGCGTCGGTTCCGGGAGGTCCTACGAGCAGTACTTC
CDR3: CASSVGSGRSYEQYF

V: TRBV30
D: TRBD1
J: TRBJ1-2
size: few
DNA: TGTGCCTGGAACTCTGGACAGGGCCTCGATGGCTACACCTTC
CDR3: CAWNSGQGLDGYTF

V: TRBV28
D: -
J: TRBJ2-5
size: -
DNA: TGTGCCAGCAGTTCGGGTGCAATCGGGCAAGAGACCCAGTACTTC
CDR3: CASSSGAIGQETQYF

V: TRBV28
D: TRBD1
J: TRBJ2-2
size: -
DNA: TGTGCCAGCAGGTCCAACAGGGGGCGCACCGGGGAGCTGTTTTTT
CDR3: CASRSNRGRTGELFF

V: TRBV10-3
D: -
J: TRBJ1-2
size: -
DNA: TGTGCCATCAGTGAGCGCGCGGTCAGGGCCGGCTACACCTTC
CDR3: CAISERAVRAGYTF

V: TRBV2
D: -
J: TRBJ1-2
size: -
DNA: TGTGCCAGCAGTGATGCGGGGGGCGTCTATGGCTACACCTTC
CDR3: CASSDAGGVYGYTF

V: TRBV27
D: -
J: TRBJ2-2
size: -
DNA: TGTGCCAGCAGCACAATCACGAACACCGGGGAGCTGTTTTTT
CDR3: CASSTITNTGELFF

V: TRBV5-6
D: TRBD1
J: TRBJ1-1
size: -
DNA: TGTGCCAGCAGCTGGGGGACAGGAGATAATGAAGCTTTCTTT
CDR3: CASSWGTGDNEAFF

V: TRBV4-1
D: TRBD2
J: TRBJ2-7
size: few
DNA: TGCGCCAGCAGCCAAGAACCTAGGGGGGTAGCGGGAGTACACGAGCAGTACTTC
CDR3: CASSQEPRGVAGVHEQYF

V: TRBV28
D: TRBD2
J: TRBJ2-5
size: -
DNA: TGTGCCAGCAGGCCTAGCGGCCGGGGGGAGGAGACCCAGTACTTC
CDR3: CASRPSGRGEETQYF

V: TRBV21-1
D: -
J: TRBJ2-5
size: -
DNA: TGCGCCAGCAGCAGTACGTTGGCAGGGGGAGGAGAGACCCAGTACTTC
CDR3: CASSSTLAGGGETQYF

V: TRBV9
D: TRBD1
J: TRBJ2-1
size: -
DNA: TGTGCCAGCAGCCCCCAGGGACAGGGTCGGCGGTTCTTC
CDR3: CASSPQGQGRRFF

V: TRBV7-2
D: TRBD2
J: TRBJ2-7
size: -
DNA: TGTGCCAGCAGCTCCTCAGGGAGCGGGAGGCCCTTCCCCAACGAGCAGTACTTC
CDR3: CASSSSGSGRPFPNEQYF

V: TRBV7-2
D: TRBD1
J: TRBJ1-5
size: -
DNA: TGTGCCAGCAGCCAGGGAGGACAGGGCAATCAGCCCCAGCATTTT
CDR3: CASSQGGQGNQPQHF

V: TRBV28
D: TRBD1
J: TRBJ1-2
size: -
DNA: TGTGCCAGCAGTTTTACAGGGGTCGCTGGCTACACCTTC
CDR3: CASSFTGVAGYTF

V: TRBV5-1
D: -
J: TRBJ2-3
size: -
DNA: TGCGCCAGCAGTCAAGACGGGACTGTCGGGTCAGATACGCAGTATTTT
CDR3: CASSQDGTVGSDTQYF

V: TRBV2
D: -
J: TRBJ1-5
size: -
DNA: TGTGCCAGCAGTGAAACCAGGTACAATCAGCCCCAGCATTTT
CDR3: CASSETRYNQPQHF

V: TRBV27
D: -
J: TRBJ2-3
size: -
DNA: TGTGCCACTACGACTAGGGCAACAGATACGCAGTATTTT
CDR3: CATTTRATDTQYF

V: TRBV4-3
D: -
J: TRBJ2-1
size: -
DNA: TGCGCCAGCAGCCCGAGTGGTGCAGGGGACAATGAGCAGTTCTTC
CDR3: CASSPSGAGDNEQFF

V: TRBV18
D: -
J: TRBJ1-2
size: -
DNA: TGTGCCAGCTCACCACAGGGGGTGCTCTATGGCTACACCTTC
CDR3: CASSPQGVLYGYTF

V: TRBV10-1
D: TRBD2
J: TRBJ2-2
size: -
DNA: TGCGCCATCGAGCCCTCGGGGAGGGGTCAGGCCGGGGAGCTGTTTTTT
CDR3: CAIEPSGRGQAGELFF

V: TRBV7-2
D: -
J: TRBJ1-1
size: -
DNA: TGTGCCAGCAGCTTCGCGACAGACACTGAAGCTTTCTTT
CDR3: CASSFATDTEAFF

V: TRBV10-3
D: -
J: TRBJ2-5
size: once
DNA: TGTGCCATCAGTGTAGATAGCGGCGCCCAAGAGACCCAGTACTTC
CDR3: CAISVDSGAQETQYF

V: TRBV6-2/TRBV6-3
D: -
J: TRBJ1-2
size: -
DNA: TGTGCCAGCAGTCAGGGGTTCAACTATGGCTACACCTTC
CDR3: CASSQGFNYGYTF

V: TRBV6-5
D: TRBD2
J: TRBJ2-7
size: few
DNA: TGTGCCAGCAGTTTCACTAGCGGGAGCTCCTACGAGCAGTACTTC
CDR3: CASSFTSGSSYEQYF